The 7 T cell receptor beta chains in this list originate from one sample, sequenced in a study of cytomegalovirus exposure and HLA in healthy donors. Primers for the PCR totalled 60 Vbeta and 13 Jbeta. The assay was immunoSEQ multiplex PCR, and TCRdb's table has in-frame clones only and misses some. The table shows about 170,000 clones, with around 83% occurring only once. The sequenced sample was PBMCs. The receptor source for this set is a man aged 30 to 45 in good health and CMV-seropositive.

This chain connects TRBV5-6 to TRBJ2-2; possible D gene TRBD2, 6 bases. CDR3 size: 15 residues. V was cut by 1 base and J by 5 bases, with 12 bases left in between. Germline CDR1 is SGHDT and CDR2 is YYEEEE. In DNA form, the CDR3 reads TGTGCCAGCAGCTTGTCTAGCGAGGAAACCGGGGAGCTGTTTTTT. Amino acid sequence: CASSLSSEETGELFF.

The rearrangement links TRBV19 to TRBJ2-4, with TRBD2 matching 9 bases. This CDR3 has 14 residues. Germline V gene lookup returns CDR1 LNHDA and CDR2 SQIVND (reference sequence). J gave up 6 bases and V 4 bases, and 4 bases lay outside the gene matches. In nucleotides, the CDR3 is TGTGCCAGTAGTAGACTAGCGGAAATAAACATTCAGTACTTC. As protein: CASSRLAEINIQYF.

The V and J genes are TRBV7-2 and TRBJ2-3; 11 bases align to TRBD2. The trim removed 11 bases at V and 0 bases at J, leaving 19 bases unmatched. CDR1 is SGHTA and CDR2 is FQGNSA in the germline V gene. There are 19 residues in the CDR3. The CDR3 bases are TGTGCCGCCACAGCTCCATTTAGCGGGAGGGGGATTAGCACAGATACGCAGTATTTT. It yields the protein CAATAPFSGRGISTDTQYF.

This clone was observed a few times. The J gene is TRBJ1-1, the V gene TRBV6-5; weak D call: TRBD1 (6 bases). Trimming cost V 6 bases and J 4 bases, with 12 bases left between them. Germline assignment: CDR1 MNHEY and CDR2 SVGAGI. The CDR3 is 13 residues long. CDR3 DNA: TGTGCCAGCAGGGACAGCCGGGGCACTGAAGCTTTCTTT. It codes for CASRDSRGTEAFF.

The chain has TRBV5-1 and TRBJ1-2; the match to TRBD1 covers 7 bases. Germline CDR1 and CDR2: SGHRS and YFSETQ. The CDR3 covers 14 residues. V trimming: 2 bases; J trimming: 2 bases; junction bases outside the gene matches: 3. The CDR3 coding sequence is TGCGCCAGCAGCTTTCCGGACAGGAACTATGGCTACACCTTC. Its protein is CASSFPDRNYGYTF.

The rearrangement joins TRBV2 to TRBJ1-1, with 7 bases aligning to TRBD1. The CDR3 is 15 residues long. Germline V gives CDR1 SNHLY, CDR2 FYNNEI. The V and J ends lost 5 bases and 3 bases, in that order; junction bases with no gene match: 9. The CDR3 protein is CASSYDRDTDTEAFF. DNA of the CDR3: TGTGCCAGCAGTTATGACAGGGACACTGACACTGAAGCTTTCTTT.

In this sample, this clone turned up once. The rearrangement uses TRBV27 and TRBJ1-1; 9 bases map to TRBD1. Germline trimming cut 8 bases from V and 3 bases from J; bases unmatched to any gene: 7. CDR1 MNHEY and CDR2 SMNVEV come from the germline V gene (reference sequence). This CDR3 region has 14 residues. The CDR3 DNA sequence: TGTGCCAGCGGGACAGGGAATGGGGACACTGAAGCTTTCTTT. Translated, it gives CASGTGNGDTEAFF.